These T cell receptor beta chains were read from a single sample in a study of blood T cell repertoires in COVID-19. Repertoires were generated with immunoSEQ multiplex PCR, while TCRdb's copy carries only in-frame clones and drops some. There are 350,000 to 450,000 clones in the sample; roughly 90% occur only once, and around 1.3% lies in the top ten. The source material was peripheral blood. The origin of the receptors is a man aged 35 to 55 with acute or convalescent COVID-19. Both conserved end residues are part of each CDR3. A D gene is named only where the DNA matches it firmly.

len: 13
v_gene: TRBV29-1
j_gene: TRBJ2-4
d_gene: TRBD1
CDR3aa: CSVEEDRYDIQYF
CDR3nt: TGCAGCGTTGAAGAGGACAGGTACGACATTCAGTACTTC

len: 15
v_gene: TRBV7-9
j_gene: TRBJ1-3
d_gene: NA
CDR3aa: CASSEQGSFGNTIYF
CDR3nt: TGTGCCAGCAGCGAGCAGGGGAGCTTCGGAAACACCATATATTTT

len: 15
v_gene: TRBV19
j_gene: TRBJ1-5
d_gene: NA
CDR3aa: CASRYRRYGNQPQHF
CDR3nt: TGTGCCAGTAGGTATAGGAGGTATGGCAATCAGCCCCAGCATTTT

len: 14
v_gene: TRBV25-1
j_gene: TRBJ2-7
d_gene: TRBD1
CDR3aa: CASSDRTGGREQYF
CDR3nt: TGTGCCAGCAGTGACCGGACAGGGGGCAGGGAGCAGTACTTC

len: 16
v_gene: TRBV4-1
j_gene: TRBJ1-6
d_gene: NA
CDR3aa: CASSQAGVPYNSPLHF
CDR3nt: TGCGCCAGCAGCCAAGCAGGGGTGCCCTATAATTCACCCCTCCACTTT

len: 13
v_gene: TRBV27
j_gene: TRBJ1-6
d_gene: TRBD1
CDR3aa: CASSWTGSSPLHF
CDR3nt: TGTGCCAGCAGTTGGACAGGGAGCTCACCCCTCCACTTT

len: 15
v_gene: TRBV11-3
j_gene: TRBJ1-5
d_gene: NA
CDR3aa: CASSSRRGSNQPQHF
CDR3nt: TGTGCCAGCAGCTCCCGCAGGGGTAGCAATCAGCCCCAGCATTTT

len: 16
v_gene: TRBV4-1
j_gene: TRBJ1-2
d_gene: TRBD1
CDR3aa: CASSQVRQGLDYGYTF
CDR3nt: TGCGCCAGCAGCCAAGTCAGACAGGGATTGGACTATGGCTACACCTTC

len: 15
v_gene: TRBV24-1
j_gene: TRBJ2-2
d_gene: NA
CDR3aa: CATSGRGVDTGELFF
CDR3nt: TGTGCCACCAGTGGGCGCGGGGTTGACACCGGGGAGCTGTTTTTT

len: 15
v_gene: TRBV14
j_gene: TRBJ1-1
d_gene: TRBD1
CDR3aa: CASSEQGAVNTEAFF
CDR3nt: TGTGCCAGCAGCGAACAGGGGGCGGTGAACACTGAAGCTTTCTTT

len: 16
v_gene: TRBV27
j_gene: TRBJ2-2
d_gene: TRBD1
CDR3aa: CASSFLDRVGTGELFF
CDR3nt: TGTGCCAGCAGTTTCCTCGACAGGGTGGGCACCGGGGAGCTGTTTTTT

len: 12
v_gene: TRBV2
j_gene: TRBJ1-2
d_gene: NA
CDR3aa: CASRQGGSGYTF
CDR3nt: TGTGCCAGCAGACAGGGCGGTAGTGGCTACACCTTC

len: 13
v_gene: TRBV5-6
j_gene: TRBJ1-1
d_gene: TRBD1
CDR3aa: CASSARWDSEAFF
CDR3nt: TGTGCCAGCAGCGCCCGGTGGGACAGTGAAGCTTTCTTT

len: 15
v_gene: TRBV5-6
j_gene: TRBJ2-3
d_gene: TRBD1
CDR3aa: CASSETGYSRDTQYF
CDR3nt: TGTGCCAGCAGCGAGACAGGGTACTCAAGAGATACGCAGTATTTT

len: 12
v_gene: TRBV10-3
j_gene: TRBJ2-7
d_gene: NA
CDR3aa: CATRFGNYEQYF
CDR3nt: TGTGCCACCCGATTCGGTAACTACGAGCAGTACTTC

len: 15
v_gene: TRBV9
j_gene: TRBJ2-1
d_gene: TRBD1
CDR3aa: CASSVDRDRFNEQFF
CDR3nt: TGTGCCAGCAGCGTTGACCGGGACAGGTTCAATGAGCAGTTCTTC

len: 12
v_gene: TRBV4-2
j_gene: TRBJ2-2
d_gene: NA
CDR3aa: CASSQASGELFF
CDR3nt: TGTGCCAGCAGCCAAGCATCCGGGGAGCTGTTTTTT

len: 14
v_gene: TRBV19
j_gene: TRBJ1-5
d_gene: NA
CDR3aa: CASSIAETGQPQHF
CDR3nt: TGTGCCAGTAGTATAGCCGAAACCGGTCAGCCCCAGCATTTT

len: 14
v_gene: TRBV27
j_gene: TRBJ2-7
d_gene: TRBD2
CDR3aa: CASSDGTSLNEQYF
CDR3nt: TGTGCCAGCAGTGACGGGACTAGCTTGAACGAGCAGTACTTC

len: 18
v_gene: TRBV11-2
j_gene: TRBJ2-7
d_gene: TRBD2
CDR3aa: CASSQTTRLAGVSYEQYF
CDR3nt: TGTGCCAGCAGCCAAACAACCCGACTAGCGGGGGTAAGCTACGAGCAGTACTTC

len: 17
v_gene: TRBV13
j_gene: TRBJ2-7
d_gene: NA
CDR3aa: CASSSQGGGHSIYEQYF
CDR3nt: TGTGCCAGCAGCTCACAAGGGGGAGGGCATTCAATTTACGAGCAGTACTTC